This TCR beta chain comes out of a study of T cells in Graves' hyperthyroidism and ophthalmopathy. Points from the study as a whole: Ophthalmopathy got predicted by the model a median roughly 6.4 months before its onset.

With respect to this clonotype: What it recognizes is unknown.

The CDR3 regions of TCR beta were amplified from RNA transcripts. The primer set for the first-round RT-PCR of the TCR CDR3 was HTBI. One entry per CDR3 protein, called by TCRdb with MiXCR from the multiplex PCR reads. The sample yields approximately 570,000 distinct CDR3 sequences, about 20% seen once. Per the germline V gene, CDR1 is LNHDA and CDR2 is SQIVND (reference sequence). The CDR3 extends over 19 amino acids. The V gene end was trimmed by 5 bases and the J gene end by 0 bases; junction bases not matched to a gene: 11. The sequencing sample was made of blood. The source of this sequence is a man aged 35 to 55 with Graves' ophthalmopathy. The chain is built from TRBV19 and TRBJ2-3; 13 bases fit TRBD2. The CDR3 protein is CASSPRTSGSWWSTDTQYF. The CDR3 region has the DNA TGTGCCAGTAGTCCTCGGACTAGCGGGAGTTGGTGGAGCACAGATACGCAGTATTTT.